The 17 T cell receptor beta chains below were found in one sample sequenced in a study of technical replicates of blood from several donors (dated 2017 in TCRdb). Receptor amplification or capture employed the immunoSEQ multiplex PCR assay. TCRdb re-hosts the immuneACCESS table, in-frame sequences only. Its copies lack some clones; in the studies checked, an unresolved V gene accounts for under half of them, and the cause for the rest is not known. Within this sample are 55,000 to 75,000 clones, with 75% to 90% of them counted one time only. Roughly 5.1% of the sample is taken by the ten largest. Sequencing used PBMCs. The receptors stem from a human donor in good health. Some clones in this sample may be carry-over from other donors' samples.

The CDR3 nucleotides are TGTGCCAGCGAAAAGGGGGACGGCAATGAGCAGTTCTTC. This encodes CASEKGDGNEQFF. The V gene is TRBV9, the J gene TRBJ2-1; tentatively, D is TRBD1 (6 bases). The CDR3 spans 13 residues. Germline CDR1 SGDLS, CDR2 YYNGEE. The ends were cut back, 7 bases at V and 6 bases at J, with 14 bases in the middle.

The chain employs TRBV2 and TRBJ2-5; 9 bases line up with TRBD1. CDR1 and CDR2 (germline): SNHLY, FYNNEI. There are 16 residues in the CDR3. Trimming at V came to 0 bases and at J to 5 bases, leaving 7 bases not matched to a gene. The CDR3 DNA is TGTGCCAGCAGTGAAGCATTGACAGGGGGTAGGGAGACCCAGTACTTC. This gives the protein CASSEALTGGRETQYF. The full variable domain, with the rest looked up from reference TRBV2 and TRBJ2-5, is EPEVTQTPSHQVTQMGQEVILRCVPISNHLYFYWYRQILGQKVEFLVSFYNNEISEKSEIFDDQFSVERPDGSNFTLKIRSTKLEDSAMYFCASSEALTGGRETQYFGPGTRLLVL.

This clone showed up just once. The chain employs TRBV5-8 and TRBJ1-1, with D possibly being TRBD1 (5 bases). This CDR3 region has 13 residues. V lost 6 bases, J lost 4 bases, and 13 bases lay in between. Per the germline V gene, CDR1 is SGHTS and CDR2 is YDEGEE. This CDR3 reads CASILGHITEAFF. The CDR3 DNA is TGTGCCAGCATACTGGGGCATATCACTGAAGCTTTCTTT.

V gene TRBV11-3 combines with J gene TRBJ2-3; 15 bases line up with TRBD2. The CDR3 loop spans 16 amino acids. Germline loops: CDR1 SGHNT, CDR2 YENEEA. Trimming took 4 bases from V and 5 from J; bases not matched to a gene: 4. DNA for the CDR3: TGTGCCAGCAGCTCCCGGGGACTAGCGGGAGGAGATACGCAGTATTTT. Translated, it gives CASSSRGLAGGDTQYF.

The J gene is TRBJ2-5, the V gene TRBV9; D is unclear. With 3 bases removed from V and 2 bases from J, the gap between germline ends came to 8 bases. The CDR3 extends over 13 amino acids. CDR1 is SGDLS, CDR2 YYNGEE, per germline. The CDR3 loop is CASSARPQETQYF. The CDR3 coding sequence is TGTGCCAGCAGCGCTAGACCGCAAGAGACCCAGTACTTC.

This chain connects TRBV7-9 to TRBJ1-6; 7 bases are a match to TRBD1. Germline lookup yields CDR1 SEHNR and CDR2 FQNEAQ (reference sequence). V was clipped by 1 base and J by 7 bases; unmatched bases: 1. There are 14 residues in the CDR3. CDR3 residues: CASSLGDSNSPLHF. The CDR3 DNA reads TGTGCCAGCAGCTTAGGGGACAGCAATTCACCCCTCCACTTT.

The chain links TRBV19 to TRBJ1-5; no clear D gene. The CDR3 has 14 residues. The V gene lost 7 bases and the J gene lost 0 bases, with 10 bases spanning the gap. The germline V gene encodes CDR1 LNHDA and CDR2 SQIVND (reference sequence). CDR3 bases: TGTGCCAGTACCGAAGCCGGTAGCAATCAGCCCCAGCATTTT. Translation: CASTEAGSNQPQHF.

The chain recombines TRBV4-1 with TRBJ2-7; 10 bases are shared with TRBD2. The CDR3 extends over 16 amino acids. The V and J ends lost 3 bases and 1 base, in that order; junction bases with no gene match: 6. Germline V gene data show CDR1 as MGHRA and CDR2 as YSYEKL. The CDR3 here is CASSHPGTSDSYEQYF. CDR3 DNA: TGCGCCAGCAGCCACCCCGGGACTAGCGATTCCTACGAGCAGTACTTC.

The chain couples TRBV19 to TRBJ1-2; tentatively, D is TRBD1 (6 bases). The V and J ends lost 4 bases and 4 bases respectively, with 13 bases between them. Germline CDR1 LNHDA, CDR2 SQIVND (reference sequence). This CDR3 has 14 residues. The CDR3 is CASSKSQDSYGYTF. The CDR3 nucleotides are TGTGCCAGTAGTAAAAGTCAGGACAGCTATGGCTACACCTTC.

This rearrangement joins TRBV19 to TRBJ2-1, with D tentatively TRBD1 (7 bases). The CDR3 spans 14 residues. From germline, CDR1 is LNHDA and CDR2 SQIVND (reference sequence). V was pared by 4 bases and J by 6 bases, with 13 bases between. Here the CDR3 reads CASSKGGQINEQFF. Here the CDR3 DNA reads TGTGCCAGTAGTAAGGGGGGACAGATCAATGAGCAGTTCTTC.

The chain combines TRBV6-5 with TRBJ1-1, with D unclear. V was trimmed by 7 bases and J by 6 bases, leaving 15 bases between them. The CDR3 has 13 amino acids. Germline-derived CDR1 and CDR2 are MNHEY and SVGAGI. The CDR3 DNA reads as TGTGCCAGCACCAGCGCGGCGTTTGCTGAAGCTTTCTTT. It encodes CASTSAAFAEAFF.

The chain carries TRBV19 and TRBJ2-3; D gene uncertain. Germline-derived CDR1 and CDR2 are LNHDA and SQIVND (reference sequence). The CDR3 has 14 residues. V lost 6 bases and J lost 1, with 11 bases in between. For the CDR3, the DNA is TGTGCCAGTAGGCTTGGGCTACGCACAGATACGCAGTATTTT. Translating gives CASRLGLRTDTQYF.

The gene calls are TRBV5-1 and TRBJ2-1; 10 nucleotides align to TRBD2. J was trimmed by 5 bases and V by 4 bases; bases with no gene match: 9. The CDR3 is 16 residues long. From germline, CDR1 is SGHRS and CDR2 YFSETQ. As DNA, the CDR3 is TGCGCCAGCAGCGCCCGCCCTAGCGGGGGTAACAATGAGCAGTTCTTC. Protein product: CASSARPSGGNNEQFF. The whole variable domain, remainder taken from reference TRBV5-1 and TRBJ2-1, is KAGVTQTPRYLIKTRGQQVTLSCSPISGHRSVSWYQQTPGQGLQFLFEYFSETQRNKGNFPGRFSGRQFSNSRSEMNVSTLELGDSALYLCASSARPSGGNNEQFFGPGTRLTVL.

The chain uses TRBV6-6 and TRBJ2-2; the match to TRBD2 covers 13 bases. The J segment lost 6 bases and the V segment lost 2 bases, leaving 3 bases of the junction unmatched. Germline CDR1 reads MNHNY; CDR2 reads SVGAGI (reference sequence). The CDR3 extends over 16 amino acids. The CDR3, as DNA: TGTGCCAGCAGTTACACGGGACTAGCGGGACCCGGGGAGCTGTTTTTT. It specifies CASSYTGLAGPGELFF.

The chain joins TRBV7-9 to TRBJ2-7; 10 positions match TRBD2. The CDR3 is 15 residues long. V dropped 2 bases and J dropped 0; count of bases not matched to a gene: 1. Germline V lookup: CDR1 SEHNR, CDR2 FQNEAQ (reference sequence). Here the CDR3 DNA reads TGTGCCAGCAGCTTAACTAGCGGGGCCTCCTACGAGCAGTACTTC. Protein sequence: CASSLTSGASYEQYF.

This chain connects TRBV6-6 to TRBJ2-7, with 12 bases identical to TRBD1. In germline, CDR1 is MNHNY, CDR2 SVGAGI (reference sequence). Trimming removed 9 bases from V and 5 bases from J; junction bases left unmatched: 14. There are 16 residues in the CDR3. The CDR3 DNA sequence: TGTGCCAGTCGGGGGACAGGGGGCGTTCGGCAGGACGAGCAGTACTTC. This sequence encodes CASRGTGGVRQDEQYF.

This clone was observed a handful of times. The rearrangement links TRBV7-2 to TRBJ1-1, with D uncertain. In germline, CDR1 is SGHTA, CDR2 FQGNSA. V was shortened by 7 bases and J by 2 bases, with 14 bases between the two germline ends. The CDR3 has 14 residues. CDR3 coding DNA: TGTGCCAGCATCCGAATGGCGGGAAACACTGAAGCTTTCTTT. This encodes CASIRMAGNTEAFF.